This TCR beta chain was found in a study of T cell repertoires in cytomegalovirus infection. Study information: Indications of both CMV infection and matching HLA type were provided by public TCR beta signatures.

This clonotype has just a few counts. Its antigen is undetermined. TCRdb re-derived calls from the reads in MiXCR, one entry per CDR3 protein. The sample shows about 260,000 distinct CDR3 sequences, roughly 9.1% of them seen only once. Findings of the study overall: Predominance within the ex vivo response was attributable to HLA-C-restricted CMV-specific TCR beta clonotypes. The study identified carriers of CMV plus the relevant HLA from cumulative public TCR beta family frequency.

This TCR was recovered from a human donor in good health (CMV status not recorded). Some clones in this sample may be carry-over from other donors' samples. Sequenced sample: PBMCs.

The CDR3: CASSSGGAEAFF. The CDR3 DNA follows: TGTGCCAGCAGCTCGGGGGGTGCAGAAGCTTTCTTT. The chain combines TRBV11-3 with TRBJ1-1, with TRBD1 as a possible D gene (5 bases). The CDR3 is 12 residues long. CDR1 and CDR2 (germline): SGHNT, YENEEA. Trimming removed 4 bases at V and 8 bases at J, with 11 bases between.